These T cell receptor beta chains were read from a single sample in a study of blood T cell repertoires in COVID-19. Generated by immunoSEQ multiplex PCR, the TCRdb table keeps only in-frame clones and is missing some. The table lists over 250,000 clones, 87% of them singletons. Sequenced input: PBMCs or T cells enriched from blood (not recorded which). These receptors were obtained from a woman under 30 who had recovered from COVID-19. The CDR3 runs from the conserved cysteine through the conserved F or W. The D gene is left open where the match is weak. Size is omitted from some rows. Given values are once, few, many or a class for expanded clones.

V: TRBV7-9; size: once; D: TRBD1; length: 17; J: TRBJ2-2; CDR3: CASSTQPQGSHTGELFF; DNA: TGTGCCAGCAGCACTCAACCACAGGGGTCCCACACCGGGGAGCTGTTTTTT
V: TRBV7-9; size: .; D: .; length: 14; J: TRBJ2-2; CDR3: CASSLEATLGELFF; DNA: TGTGCCAGCAGCTTAGAAGCGACTCTCGGGGAGCTGTTTTTT
V: TRBV25-1; size: .; D: .; length: 13; J: TRBJ2-7; CDR3: CASSLQGLNEQYF; DNA: TGTGCCAGCAGTCTGCAGGGGTTAAACGAGCAGTACTTC
V: TRBV28; size: once; D: TRBD1; length: 14; J: TRBJ1-2; CDR3: CASSSGQGAQGYTF; DNA: TGTGCCAGCAGTTCGGGACAGGGGGCGCAAGGCTACACCTTC
V: TRBV5-1; size: .; D: .; length: 15; J: TRBJ1-3; CDR3: CASSLDLGPGNTIYF; DNA: TGCGCCAGCAGCCTGGACTTGGGGCCTGGAAACACCATATATTTT
V: TRBV7-2; size: .; D: .; length: 17; J: TRBJ1-3; CDR3: CASSLATALGSGNTIYF; DNA: TGTGCCAGCAGCTTAGCCACAGCATTGGGCTCTGGAAACACCATATATTTT
V: TRBV19; size: few; D: .; length: 13; J: TRBJ2-5; CDR3: CASSMGAEETQYF; DNA: TGTGCCAGTAGTATGGGGGCCGAAGAGACCCAGTACTTC
V: TRBV3-1/TRBV3-2; size: .; D: TRBD1; length: 17; J: TRBJ1-4; CDR3: CARERDRGPVPYEKLFF; DNA: TGTGCCAGGGAACGGGACAGGGGGCCCGTACCGTATGAAAAACTGTTTTTT
V: TRBV7-3; size: .; D: .; length: 15; J: TRBJ2-1; CDR3: CASSLQGGSYNEQFF; DNA: TGTGCCAGCAGCTTGCAGGGGGGCTCCTACAATGAGCAGTTCTTC
V: TRBV5-4; size: few; D: .; length: 12; J: TRBJ2-1; CDR3: CASSPTGGREFF; DNA: TGTGCCAGCAGCCCGACCGGGGGACGCGAGTTCTTC
V: TRBV4-1; size: .; D: TRBD1; length: 15; J: TRBJ2-3; CDR3: CASRHRGFYTDTQYF; DNA: TGCGCCAGCAGACACAGGGGATTCTACACAGATACGCAGTATTTT
V: TRBV11-2; size: once; D: .; length: 15; J: TRBJ2-2; CDR3: CASSPQGGPTGELFF; DNA: TGTGCCAGCAGCCCCCAAGGGGGTCCGACCGGGGAGCTGTTTTTT
V: TRBV24-1; size: .; D: TRBD1; length: 14; J: TRBJ1-2; CDR3: CATSDADRVHGYTF; DNA: TGTGCCACCAGTGACGCTGACAGGGTACATGGCTACACCTTC
V: TRBV27; size: .; D: .; length: 14; J: TRBJ2-7; CDR3: CASSFSQGPYEQYF; DNA: TGTGCCAGCAGTTTCTCGCAGGGCCCCTACGAGCAGTACTTC
V: TRBV5-1; size: .; D: TRBD1; length: 14; J: TRBJ1-4; CDR3: CASSPQGGNEKLFF; DNA: TGCGCCAGCAGCCCACAGGGGGGTAATGAAAAACTGTTTTTT
V: TRBV30; size: .; D: .; length: 13; J: TRBJ1-2; CDR3: CAWTAGDNYGYTF; DNA: TGTGCCTGGACCGCAGGGGACAACTATGGCTACACCTTC
V: TRBV12-3/TRBV12-4; size: .; D: .; length: 13; J: TRBJ1-4; CDR3: CASSFGTIEKLFF; DNA: TGTGCCAGCAGTTTCGGCACTATTGAAAAACTGTTTTTT
V: TRBV28; size: .; D: .; length: 14; J: TRBJ1-1; CDR3: CASSTAGMGTEAFF; DNA: TGTGCCAGCAGCACGGCGGGTATGGGGACTGAAGCTTTCTTT
V: TRBV30; size: .; D: TRBD1; length: 15; J: TRBJ2-7; CDR3: CAWSRIDRGSYEQYF; DNA: TGTGCCTGGAGTCGAATTGACAGGGGGTCCTACGAGCAGTACTTC
V: TRBV9; size: .; D: .; length: 13; J: TRBJ2-1; CDR3: CASSVGLNNEQFF; DNA: TGTGCCAGCAGCGTAGGGCTTAACAATGAGCAGTTCTTC
V: TRBV6-2/TRBV6-3; size: .; D: TRBD1; length: 16; J: TRBJ1-6; CDR3: CASSYWDRVANSPLHF; DNA: TGTGCCAGCAGTTACTGGGACAGGGTGGCGAATTCACCCCTCCACTTT
V: TRBV2; size: .; D: TRBD2; length: 18; J: TRBJ2-5; CDR3: CASSVDRRGGNRQETQYF; DNA: TGTGCCAGCAGTGTCGATCGGCGGGGGGGGAATAGGCAAGAGACCCAGTACTTC
V: TRBV11-2; size: few; D: TRBD2; length: 13; J: TRBJ2-1; CDR3: CASSLTSGNEQFF; DNA: TGTGCCAGCAGCTTAACTAGCGGCAATGAGCAGTTCTTC
V: TRBV7-9; size: .; D: TRBD1; length: 13; J: TRBJ1-4; CDR3: CASSQSTGQKLFF; DNA: TGTGCCAGCAGTCAATCGACAGGGCAAAAACTGTTTTTT
V: TRBV11-1; size: .; D: .; length: 13; J: TRBJ2-7; CDR3: CASSLGRGYEQYF; DNA: TGTGCCAGCAGCTTAGGCAGGGGCTACGAGCAGTACTTC
V: TRBV12-3/TRBV12-4; size: .; D: .; length: 12; J: TRBJ1-2; CDR3: CASSLINYGYTF; DNA: TGTGCCAGCAGTTTAATAAACTATGGCTACACCTTC
V: TRBV7-9; size: .; D: TRBD1; length: 14; J: TRBJ1-4; CDR3: CASSLGTANEKLFF; DNA: TGTGCCAGCAGCCTAGGGACAGCTAATGAAAAACTGTTTTTT
V: TRBV29-1; size: .; D: .; length: 12; J: TRBJ1-2; CDR3: CSVEAGDYGYTF; DNA: TGCAGCGTTGAAGCAGGGGACTATGGCTACACCTTC
V: TRBV5-1; size: once; D: .; length: 18; J: TRBJ2-3; CDR3: CASSLVLSLVDWTDTQYF; DNA: TGCGCCAGCAGCTTGGTACTGAGTCTAGTTGATTGGACAGATACGCAGTATTTT
V: TRBV19; size: .; D: TRBD1; length: 17; J: TRBJ2-2; CDR3: CASSTHLGQVVTGELFF; DNA: TGTGCCAGTAGTACCCACCTGGGACAGGTCGTAACCGGGGAGCTGTTTTTT
V: TRBV5-1; size: .; D: .; length: 14; J: TRBJ2-3; CDR3: CASSFSSGADTQYF; DNA: TGCGCCAGCAGCTTTAGTTCAGGGGCGGATACGCAGTATTTT
V: TRBV10-2; size: .; D: TRBD2; length: 15; J: TRBJ2-7; CDR3: CASRIAGGLTYEQYF; DNA: TGCGCCAGCAGGATAGCGGGGGGCCTAACCTACGAGCAGTACTTC
V: TRBV6-5; size: .; D: TRBD2; length: 13; J: TRBJ2-1; CDR3: CASSPLAGAEQFF; DNA: TGTGCCAGCAGTCCTCTAGCGGGAGCTGAGCAGTTCTTC
V: TRBV6-1; size: .; D: TRBD2; length: 13; J: TRBJ2-2; CDR3: CATEVGGSGELFF; DNA: TGTGCCACGGAGGTGGGGGGGTCCGGGGAGCTGTTTTTT
V: TRBV30; size: .; D: .; length: 15; J: TRBJ1-1; CDR3: CAWRPDPPRASEAFF; DNA: TGTGCCTGGAGGCCGGATCCCCCCAGGGCTTCTGAAGCTTTCTTT
V: TRBV3-1/TRBV3-2; size: .; D: TRBD1; length: 16; J: TRBJ1-4; CDR3: CASRYTRGLGNEKLFF; DNA: TGTGCCAGCAGATACACCAGGGGGCTCGGTAATGAAAAACTGTTTTTT
V: TRBV28; size: .; D: .; length: 15; J: TRBJ2-1; CDR3: CASSSGTPAYNEQFF; DNA: TGTGCCAGCAGTTCCGGGACTCCAGCCTACAATGAGCAGTTCTTC
V: TRBV10-3; size: once; D: TRBD1; length: 13; J: TRBJ1-2; CDR3: CAIGTGSENGYTF; DNA: TGTGCCATTGGGACAGGGAGCGAGAATGGCTACACCTTC
V: TRBV2; size: .; D: .; length: 14; J: TRBJ1-4; CDR3: CASRTGPLSEKLFF; DNA: TGTGCCAGCAGAACAGGGCCGTTATCTGAAAAACTGTTTTTT
V: TRBV19; size: .; D: .; length: 13; J: TRBJ2-2; CDR3: CASRVTGTGELFF; DNA: TGTGCCAGTAGAGTGACGGGGACCGGGGAGCTGTTTTTT
V: TRBV7-3; size: .; D: .; length: 13; J: TRBJ1-5; CDR3: CASSLGPGQPQHF; DNA: TGTGCCAGCAGCTTAGGACCGGGGCAGCCCCAGCATTTT
V: TRBV13; size: few; D: .; length: 13; J: TRBJ2-3; CDR3: CASNVADTDTQYF; DNA: TGTGCCAGCAACGTAGCGGACACAGATACGCAGTATTTT
V: TRBV4-3; size: .; D: TRBD2; length: 18; J: TRBJ2-2; CDR3: CASSQDDVGLVDTGELFF; DNA: TGCGCCAGCAGCCAAGATGATGTGGGACTAGTGGACACCGGGGAGCTGTTTTTT